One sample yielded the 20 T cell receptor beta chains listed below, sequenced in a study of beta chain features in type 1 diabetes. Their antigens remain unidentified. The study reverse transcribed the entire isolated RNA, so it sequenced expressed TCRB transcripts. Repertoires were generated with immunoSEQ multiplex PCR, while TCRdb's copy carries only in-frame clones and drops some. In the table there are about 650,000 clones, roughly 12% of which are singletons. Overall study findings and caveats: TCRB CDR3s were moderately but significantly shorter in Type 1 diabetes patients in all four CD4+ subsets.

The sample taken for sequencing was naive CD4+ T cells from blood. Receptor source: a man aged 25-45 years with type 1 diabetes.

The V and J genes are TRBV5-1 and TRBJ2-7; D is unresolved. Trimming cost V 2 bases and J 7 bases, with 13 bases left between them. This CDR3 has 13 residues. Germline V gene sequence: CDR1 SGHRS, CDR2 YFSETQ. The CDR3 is CASSFPGLTEQYF. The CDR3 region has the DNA TGCGCCAGCAGCTTTCCGGGTCTCACTGAGCAGTACTTC.

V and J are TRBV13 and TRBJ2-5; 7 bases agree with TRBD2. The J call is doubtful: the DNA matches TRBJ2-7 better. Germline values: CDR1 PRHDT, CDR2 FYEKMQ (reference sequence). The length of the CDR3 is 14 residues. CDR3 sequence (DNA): TGTGCCAGCAGCCCAACGAGCGGGGCATACGAGCAGTACTTC. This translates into CASSPTSGAYEQYF.

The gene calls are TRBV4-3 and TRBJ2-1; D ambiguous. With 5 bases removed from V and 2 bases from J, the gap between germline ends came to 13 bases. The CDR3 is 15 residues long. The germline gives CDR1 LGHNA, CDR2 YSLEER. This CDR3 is CASSYLDVAYNEQFF. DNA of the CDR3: TGCGCCAGCAGCTACCTGGACGTCGCCTACAATGAGCAGTTCTTC.

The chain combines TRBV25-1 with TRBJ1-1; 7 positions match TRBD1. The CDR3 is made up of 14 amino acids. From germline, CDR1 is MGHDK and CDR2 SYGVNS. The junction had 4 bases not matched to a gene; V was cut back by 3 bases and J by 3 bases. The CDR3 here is CASSEYRGHTEAFF. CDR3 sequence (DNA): TGTGCCAGCAGTGAGTACAGGGGACACACTGAAGCTTTCTTT. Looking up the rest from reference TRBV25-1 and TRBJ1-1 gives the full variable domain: EADIYQTPRYLVIGTGKKITLECSQTMGHDKMYWYQQDPGMELHLIHYSYGVNSTEKGDLSSESTVSRIRTEHFPLTLESARPSHTSQYLCASSEYRGHTEAFFGQGTRLTVV.

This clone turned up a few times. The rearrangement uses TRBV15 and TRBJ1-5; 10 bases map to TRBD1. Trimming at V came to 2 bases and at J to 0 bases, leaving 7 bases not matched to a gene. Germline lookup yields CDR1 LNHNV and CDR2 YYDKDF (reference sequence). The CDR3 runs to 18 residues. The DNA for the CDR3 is TGTGCCACCAGCAGATCCCAGGGACAGGGGTATAGCAATCAGCCCCAGCATTTT. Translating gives CATSRSQGQGYSNQPQHF.

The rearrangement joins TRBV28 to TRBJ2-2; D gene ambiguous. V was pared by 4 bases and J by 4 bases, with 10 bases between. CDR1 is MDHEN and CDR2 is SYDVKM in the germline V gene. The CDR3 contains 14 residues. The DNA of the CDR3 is TGTGCCAGCAGTTCCCCGCTTCCCACCGGGGAGCTGTTTTTT. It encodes CASSSPLPTGELFF.

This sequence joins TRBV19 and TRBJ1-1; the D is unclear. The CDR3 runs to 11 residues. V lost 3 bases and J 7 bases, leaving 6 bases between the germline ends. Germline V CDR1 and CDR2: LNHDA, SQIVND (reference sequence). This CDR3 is CASSMTGEAFF. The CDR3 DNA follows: TGTGCCAGTAGTATGACGGGTGAAGCTTTCTTT.

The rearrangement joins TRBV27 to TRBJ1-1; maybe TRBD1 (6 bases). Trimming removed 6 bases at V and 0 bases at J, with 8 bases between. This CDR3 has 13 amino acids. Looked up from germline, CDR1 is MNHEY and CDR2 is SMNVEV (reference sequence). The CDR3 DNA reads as TGTGCCAGCAGCCGGACAGTGAACACTGAAGCTTTCTTT. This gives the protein CASSRTVNTEAFF.

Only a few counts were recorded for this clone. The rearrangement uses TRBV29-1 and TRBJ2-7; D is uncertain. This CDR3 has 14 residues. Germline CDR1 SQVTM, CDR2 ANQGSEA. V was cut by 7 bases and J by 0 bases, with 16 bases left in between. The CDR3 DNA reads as TGCAGCGCCCGAAGAGACAAGAGCTCCTACGAGCAGTACTTC. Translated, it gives CSARRDKSSYEQYF.

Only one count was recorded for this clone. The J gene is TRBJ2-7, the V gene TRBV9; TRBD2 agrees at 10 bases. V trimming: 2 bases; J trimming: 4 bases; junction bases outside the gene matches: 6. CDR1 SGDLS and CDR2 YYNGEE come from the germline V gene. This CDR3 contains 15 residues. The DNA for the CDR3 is TGTGCCAGCAGCGTTCTAGCGGGGGCCCAATACGAGCAGTACTTC. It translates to CASSVLAGAQYEQYF.

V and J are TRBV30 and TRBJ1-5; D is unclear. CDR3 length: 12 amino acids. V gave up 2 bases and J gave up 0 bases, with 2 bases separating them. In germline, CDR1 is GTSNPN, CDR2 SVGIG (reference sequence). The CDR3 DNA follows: TGTGCCTGGAGTCTTAGCAATCAGCCCCAGCATTTT. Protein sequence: CAWSLSNQPQHF.

Here the CDR3 DNA reads TGTGCCAGCAGTGAAATGGACAGGGGACTTGGTTACGAGCAGTACTTC. Its translation: CASSEMDRGLGYEQYF. V usage is TRBV2 and J usage is TRBJ2-7, with 9 positions matching TRBD1. J was trimmed by 4 bases and V by 2 bases; bases with no gene match: 9. The CDR3 extends over 16 amino acids. Germline V gene data show CDR1 as SNHLY and CDR2 as FYNNEI.

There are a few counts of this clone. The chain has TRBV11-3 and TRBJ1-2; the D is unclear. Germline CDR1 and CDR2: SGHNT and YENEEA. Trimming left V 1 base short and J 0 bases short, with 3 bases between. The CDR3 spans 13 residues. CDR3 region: CASSLGANYGYTF. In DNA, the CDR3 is TGTGCCAGCAGCTTAGGAGCTAACTATGGCTACACCTTC. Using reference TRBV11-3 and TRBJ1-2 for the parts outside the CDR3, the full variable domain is EAGVVQSPRYKIIEKKQPVAFWCNPISGHNTLYWYLQNLGQGPELLIRYENEEAVDDSQLPKDRFSAERLKGVDSTLKIQPAELGDSAVYLCASSLGANYGYTFGSGTRLTVV.

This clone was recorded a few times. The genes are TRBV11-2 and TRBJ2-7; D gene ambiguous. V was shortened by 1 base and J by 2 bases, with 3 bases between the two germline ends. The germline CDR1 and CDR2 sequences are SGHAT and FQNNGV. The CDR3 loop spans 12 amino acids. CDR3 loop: CASSLVPYEQYF. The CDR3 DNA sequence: TGTGCCAGCAGCTTAGTCCCCTACGAGCAGTACTTC.

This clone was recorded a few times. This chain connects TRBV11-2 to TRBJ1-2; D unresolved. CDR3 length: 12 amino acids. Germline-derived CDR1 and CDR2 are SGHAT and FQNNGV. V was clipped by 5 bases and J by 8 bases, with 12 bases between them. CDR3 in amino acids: CASSNRRTGYTF. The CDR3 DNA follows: TGTGCCAGCAGCAATCGGAGGACGGGCTACACCTTC.

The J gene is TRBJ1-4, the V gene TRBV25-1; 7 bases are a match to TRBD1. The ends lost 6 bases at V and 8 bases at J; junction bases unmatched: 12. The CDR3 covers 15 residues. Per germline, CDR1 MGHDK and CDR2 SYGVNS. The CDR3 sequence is CASSLPGTASEKLFF. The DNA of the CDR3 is TGTGCCAGCAGCCTTCCCGGGACAGCGAGCGAAAAACTGTTTTTT.

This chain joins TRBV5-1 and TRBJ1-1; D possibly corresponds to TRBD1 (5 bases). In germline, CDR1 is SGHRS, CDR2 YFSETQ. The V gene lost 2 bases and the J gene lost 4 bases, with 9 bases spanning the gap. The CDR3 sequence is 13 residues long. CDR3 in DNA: TGCGCCAGCAGCTTACAGGAGGGCACTGAAGCTTTCTTT. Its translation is CASSLQEGTEAFF.

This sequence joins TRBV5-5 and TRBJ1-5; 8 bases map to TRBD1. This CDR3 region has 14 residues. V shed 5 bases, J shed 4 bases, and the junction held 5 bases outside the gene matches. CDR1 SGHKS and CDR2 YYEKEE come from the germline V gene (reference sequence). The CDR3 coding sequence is TGTGCCAGCAGTCTCCGACAGGGGAATCAGCCCCAGCATTTT. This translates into CASSLRQGNQPQHF. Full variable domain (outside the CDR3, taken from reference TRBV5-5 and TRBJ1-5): DAGVTQSPTHLIKTRGQQVTLRCSPISGHKSVSWYQQVLGQGPQFIFQYYEKEERGRGNFPDRFSARQFPNYSSELNVNALLLGDSALYLCASSLRQGNQPQHFGDGTRLSIL.

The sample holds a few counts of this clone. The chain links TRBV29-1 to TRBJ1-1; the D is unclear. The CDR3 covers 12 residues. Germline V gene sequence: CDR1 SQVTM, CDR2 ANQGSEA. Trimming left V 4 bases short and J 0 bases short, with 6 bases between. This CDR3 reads CSVGPLNTEAFF. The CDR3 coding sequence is TGCAGCGTTGGACCATTGAACACTGAAGCTTTCTTT.

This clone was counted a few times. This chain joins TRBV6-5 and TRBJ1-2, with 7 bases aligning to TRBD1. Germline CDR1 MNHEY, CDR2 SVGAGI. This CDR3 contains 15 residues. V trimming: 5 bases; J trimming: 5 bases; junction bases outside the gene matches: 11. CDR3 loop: CASSRQSSRGYGYTF. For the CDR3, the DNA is TGTGCCAGCAGTCGACAAAGTAGCAGGGGGTATGGCTACACCTTC.